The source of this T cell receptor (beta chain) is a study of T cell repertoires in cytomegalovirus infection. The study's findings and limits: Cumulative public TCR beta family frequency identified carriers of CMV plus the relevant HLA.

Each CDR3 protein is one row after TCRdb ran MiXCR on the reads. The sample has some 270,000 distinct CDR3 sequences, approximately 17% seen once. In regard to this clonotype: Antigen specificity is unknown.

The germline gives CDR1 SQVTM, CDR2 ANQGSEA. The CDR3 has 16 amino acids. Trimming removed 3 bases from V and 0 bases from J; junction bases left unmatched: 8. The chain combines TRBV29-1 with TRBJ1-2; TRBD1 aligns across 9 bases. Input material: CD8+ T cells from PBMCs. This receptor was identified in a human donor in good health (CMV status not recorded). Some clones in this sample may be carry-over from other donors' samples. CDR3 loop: CSVDRDREVPNYGYTF. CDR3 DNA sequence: TGCAGCGTTGACCGGGACAGGGAGGTCCCTAACTATGGCTACACCTTC.